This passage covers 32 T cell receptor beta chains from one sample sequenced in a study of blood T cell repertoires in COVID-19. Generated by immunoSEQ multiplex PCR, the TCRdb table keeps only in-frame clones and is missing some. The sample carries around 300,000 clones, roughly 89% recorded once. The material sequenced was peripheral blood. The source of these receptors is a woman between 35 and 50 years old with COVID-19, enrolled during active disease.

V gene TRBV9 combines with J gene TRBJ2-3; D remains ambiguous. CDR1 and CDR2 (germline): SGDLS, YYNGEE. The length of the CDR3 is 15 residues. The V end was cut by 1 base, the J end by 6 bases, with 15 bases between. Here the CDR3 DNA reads TGTGCCAGCAGCGTAAGTCCCCCGCCTAGTGATACGCAGTATTTT. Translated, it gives CASSVSPPPSDTQYF.

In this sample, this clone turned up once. CDR3 in DNA: TGTGCCAGCAGTGAAATCTTTGGGGACAGCGGATCTGGAAACACCATATATTTT. It encodes CASSEIFGDSGSGNTIYF. The chain recombines TRBV6-1 with TRBJ1-3; 7 nucleotides line up with TRBD1. CDR1 MNHNS and CDR2 SASEGT come from the germline V gene. V gave up 2 bases and J gave up 1 base; unmatched junction bases: 11. This CDR3 has 18 amino acids.

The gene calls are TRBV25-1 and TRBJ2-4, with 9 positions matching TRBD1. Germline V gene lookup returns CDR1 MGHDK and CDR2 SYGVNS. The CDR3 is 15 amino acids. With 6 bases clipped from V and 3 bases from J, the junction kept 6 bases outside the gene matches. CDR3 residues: CASSRTGVGKNIQYF. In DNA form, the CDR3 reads TGTGCCAGCAGCAGGACAGGGGTGGGCAAAAACATTCAGTACTTC.

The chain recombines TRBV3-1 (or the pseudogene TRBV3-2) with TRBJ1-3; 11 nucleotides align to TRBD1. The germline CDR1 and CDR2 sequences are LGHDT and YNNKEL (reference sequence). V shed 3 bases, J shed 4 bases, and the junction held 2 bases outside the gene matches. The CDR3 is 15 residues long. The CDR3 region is CASSHGQGAGNTIYF. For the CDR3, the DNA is TGTGCCAGCAGCCATGGACAGGGGGCGGGAAACACCATATATTTT.

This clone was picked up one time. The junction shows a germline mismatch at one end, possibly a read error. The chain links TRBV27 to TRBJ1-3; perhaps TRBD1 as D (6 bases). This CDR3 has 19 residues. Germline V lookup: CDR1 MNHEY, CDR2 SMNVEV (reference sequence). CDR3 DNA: TGTACCAGCAGTTTATTCCCTCTCAGGGGATTCGGCTCTGGAAACACCATATATTTT. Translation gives CTSSLFPLRGFGSGNTIYF.

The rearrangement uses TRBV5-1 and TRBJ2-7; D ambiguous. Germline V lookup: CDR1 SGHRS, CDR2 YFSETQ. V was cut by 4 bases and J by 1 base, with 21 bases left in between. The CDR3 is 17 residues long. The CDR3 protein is CASSPEFPGSFSYEQYF. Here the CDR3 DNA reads TGCGCCAGCAGCCCAGAATTTCCCGGGTCTTTTTCCTACGAGCAGTACTTC.

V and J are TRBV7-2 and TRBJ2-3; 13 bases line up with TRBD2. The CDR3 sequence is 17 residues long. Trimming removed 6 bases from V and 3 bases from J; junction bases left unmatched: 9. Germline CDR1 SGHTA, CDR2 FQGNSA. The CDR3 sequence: CASSFKTSGGVTDTQYF. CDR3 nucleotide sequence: TGTGCCAGCAGTTTTAAAACTAGCGGGGGGGTTACAGATACGCAGTATTTT.

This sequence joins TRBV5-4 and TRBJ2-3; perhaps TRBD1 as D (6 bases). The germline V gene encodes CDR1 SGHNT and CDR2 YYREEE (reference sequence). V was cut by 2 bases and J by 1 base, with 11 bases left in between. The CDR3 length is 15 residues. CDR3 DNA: TGTGCCAGCAGCTTCTACAGGGCTGGCACAGATACGCAGTATTTT. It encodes CASSFYRAGTDTQYF.

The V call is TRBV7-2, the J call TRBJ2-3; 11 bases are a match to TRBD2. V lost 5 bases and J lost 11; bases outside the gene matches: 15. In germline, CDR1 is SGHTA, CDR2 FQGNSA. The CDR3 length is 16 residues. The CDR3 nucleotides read TGTGCCAGCAGCGCCCCGGGACTAGCGGAGCGACGGTGGCAGTATTTT. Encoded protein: CASSAPGLAERRWQYF.

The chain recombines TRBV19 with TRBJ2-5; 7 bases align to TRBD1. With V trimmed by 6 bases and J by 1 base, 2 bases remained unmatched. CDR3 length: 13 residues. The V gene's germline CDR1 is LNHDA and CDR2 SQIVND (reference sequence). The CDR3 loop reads CASSHRGQETQYF. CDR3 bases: TGTGCCAGTAGCCACAGGGGCCAAGAGACCCAGTACTTC. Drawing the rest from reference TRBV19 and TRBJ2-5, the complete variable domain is DGGITQSPKYLFRKEGQNVTLSCEQNLNHDAMYWYRQDPGQGLRLIYYSQIVNDFQKGDIAEGYSVSREKKESFPLTVTSAQKNPTAFYLCASSHRGQETQYFGPGTRLLVL.

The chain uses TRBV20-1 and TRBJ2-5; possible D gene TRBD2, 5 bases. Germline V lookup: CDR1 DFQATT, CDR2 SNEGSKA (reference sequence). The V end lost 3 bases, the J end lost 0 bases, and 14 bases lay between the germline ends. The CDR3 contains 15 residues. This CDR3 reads CSASSSGSNQETQYF. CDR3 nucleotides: TGCAGTGCTAGTTCCAGCGGAAGCAACCAAGAGACCCAGTACTTC.

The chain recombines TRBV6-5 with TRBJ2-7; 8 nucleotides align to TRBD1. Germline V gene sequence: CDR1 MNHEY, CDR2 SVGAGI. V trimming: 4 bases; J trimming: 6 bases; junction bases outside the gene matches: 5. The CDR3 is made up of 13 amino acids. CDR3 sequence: CASSLGQAVEQYF. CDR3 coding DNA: TGTGCCAGCAGTTTGGGACAGGCGGTCGAGCAGTACTTC.

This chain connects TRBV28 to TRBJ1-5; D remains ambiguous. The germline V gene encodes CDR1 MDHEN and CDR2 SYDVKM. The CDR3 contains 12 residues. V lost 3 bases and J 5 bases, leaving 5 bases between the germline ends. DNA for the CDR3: TGTGCCAGCAGTTTTTCGTATCAGCCCCAGCATTTT. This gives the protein CASSFSYQPQHF.

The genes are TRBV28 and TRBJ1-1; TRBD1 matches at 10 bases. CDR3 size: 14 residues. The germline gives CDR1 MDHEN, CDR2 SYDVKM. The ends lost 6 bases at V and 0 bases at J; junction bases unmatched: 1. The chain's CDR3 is CASRGQGMNTEAFF. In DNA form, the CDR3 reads TGTGCCAGCAGGGGACAGGGGATGAACACTGAAGCTTTCTTT. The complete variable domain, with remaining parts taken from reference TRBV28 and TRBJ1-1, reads DVKVTQSSRYLVKRTGEKVFLECVQDMDHENMFWYRQDPGLGLRLIYFSYDVKMKEKGDIPEGYSVSREKKERFSLILESASTNQTSMYLCASRGQGMNTEAFFGQGTRLTVV.

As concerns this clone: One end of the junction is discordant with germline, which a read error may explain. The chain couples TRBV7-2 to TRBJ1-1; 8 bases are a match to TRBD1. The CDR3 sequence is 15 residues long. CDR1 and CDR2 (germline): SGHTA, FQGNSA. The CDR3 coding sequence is TGTGCCAGCAGCCCATGGACAGGGTCTATCGAACACACAAACTTT. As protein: CASSPWTGSIEHTNF. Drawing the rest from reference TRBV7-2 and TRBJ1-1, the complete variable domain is GAGVSQSPSNKVTEKGKDVELRCDPISGHTALYWYRQSLGQGLEFLIYFQGNSAPDKSGLPSDRFSAERTGGSVSTLTIQRTQQEDSAVYLCASSPWTGSIEHTNFGQGTRLTVV.

The CDR3 nucleotides are TGCGCCAGCAGGGCGGGACAGAATTTCGAGGTTAACTATGGCTACACCTTC. Amino acids: CASRAGQNFEVNYGYTF. This chain connects TRBV10-2 to TRBJ1-2, with TRBD1 matching over 7 bases. V lost 6 bases and J lost 1; bases outside the gene matches: 14. The CDR3 is 17 residues long. From germline, CDR1 is WSHSY and CDR2 SAAADI.

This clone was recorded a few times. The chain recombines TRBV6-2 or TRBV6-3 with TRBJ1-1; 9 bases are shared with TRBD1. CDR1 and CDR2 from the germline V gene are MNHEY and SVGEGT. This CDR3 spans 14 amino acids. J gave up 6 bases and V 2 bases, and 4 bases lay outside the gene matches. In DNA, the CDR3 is TGTGCCAGCAGTTACCCAGGACAGGGGTCTGAAGCTTTCTTT. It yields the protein CASSYPGQGSEAFF.

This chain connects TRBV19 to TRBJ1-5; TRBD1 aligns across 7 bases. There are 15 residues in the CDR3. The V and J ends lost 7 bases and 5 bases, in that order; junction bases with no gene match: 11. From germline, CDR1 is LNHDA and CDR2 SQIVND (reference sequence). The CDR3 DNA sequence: TGTGCCAGTACACGGACAGGTCTGAAGGATCAGCCCCAGCATTTT. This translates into CASTRTGLKDQPQHF.

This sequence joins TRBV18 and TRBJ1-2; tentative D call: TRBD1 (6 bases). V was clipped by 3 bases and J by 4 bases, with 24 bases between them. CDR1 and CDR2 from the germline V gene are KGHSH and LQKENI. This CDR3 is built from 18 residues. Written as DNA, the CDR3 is TGTGCCAGCTCACCTTTCACCCACCAGTCGACAGGAGTCTATGGCTACACCTTC. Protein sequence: CASSPFTHQSTGVYGYTF.

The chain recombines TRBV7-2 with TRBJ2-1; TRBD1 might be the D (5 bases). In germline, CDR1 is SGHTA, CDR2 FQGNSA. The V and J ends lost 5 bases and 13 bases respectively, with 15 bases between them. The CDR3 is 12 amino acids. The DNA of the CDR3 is TGTGCCAGCAGCCCACCCCTAGGACATCAGTTCTTC. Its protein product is CASSPPLGHQFF.

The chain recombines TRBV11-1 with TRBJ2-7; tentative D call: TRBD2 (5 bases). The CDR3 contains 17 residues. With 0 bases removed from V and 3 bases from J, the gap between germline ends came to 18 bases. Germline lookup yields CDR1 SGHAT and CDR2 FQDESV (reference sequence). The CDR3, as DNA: TGTGCCAGCAGCTTAGCTCCCCCTCCGGGGAGTCTCTACGAGCAGTACTTC. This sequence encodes CASSLAPPPGSLYEQYF.

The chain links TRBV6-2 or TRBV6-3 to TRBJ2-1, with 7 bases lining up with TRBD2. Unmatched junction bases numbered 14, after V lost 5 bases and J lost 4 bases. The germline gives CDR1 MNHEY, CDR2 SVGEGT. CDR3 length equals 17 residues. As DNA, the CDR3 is TGTGCCAGCAGTGTTCCTCTGGGGGGGACCCTTTACAATGAGCAGTTCTTC. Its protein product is CASSVPLGGTLYNEQFF.

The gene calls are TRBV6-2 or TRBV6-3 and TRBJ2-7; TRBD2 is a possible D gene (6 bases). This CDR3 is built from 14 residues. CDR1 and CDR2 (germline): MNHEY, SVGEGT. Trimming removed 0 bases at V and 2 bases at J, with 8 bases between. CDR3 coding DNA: TGTGCCAGCAGTTACTCGCGGGGAACCTACGAGCAGTACTTC. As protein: CASSYSRGTYEQYF.

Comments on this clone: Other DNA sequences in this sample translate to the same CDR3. This CDR3 is CASRVTGVEKLFF. In DNA, the CDR3 is TGTGCCAGCAGGGTTACAGGGGTTGAAAAACTGTTTTTT. The chain employs TRBV12-3 or TRBV12-4 and TRBJ1-4, with 7 bases aligning to TRBD1. V gave up 6 bases and J gave up 7 bases; unmatched junction bases: 5. The CDR3 loop spans 13 amino acids.

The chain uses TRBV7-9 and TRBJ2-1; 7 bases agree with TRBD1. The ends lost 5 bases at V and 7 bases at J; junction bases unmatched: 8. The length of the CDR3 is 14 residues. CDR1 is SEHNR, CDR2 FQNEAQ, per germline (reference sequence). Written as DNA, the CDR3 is TGTGCCAGCAGCGTCCGACAGGGCGAAAATGAGCAGTTCTTC. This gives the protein CASSVRQGENEQFF.

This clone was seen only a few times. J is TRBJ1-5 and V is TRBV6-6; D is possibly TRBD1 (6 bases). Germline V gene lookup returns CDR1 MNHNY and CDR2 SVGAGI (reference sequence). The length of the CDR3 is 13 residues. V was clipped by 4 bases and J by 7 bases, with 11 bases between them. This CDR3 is CASSSGGHQPQHF. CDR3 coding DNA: TGTGCCAGCAGTTCCGGGGGGCACCAGCCCCAGCATTTT.

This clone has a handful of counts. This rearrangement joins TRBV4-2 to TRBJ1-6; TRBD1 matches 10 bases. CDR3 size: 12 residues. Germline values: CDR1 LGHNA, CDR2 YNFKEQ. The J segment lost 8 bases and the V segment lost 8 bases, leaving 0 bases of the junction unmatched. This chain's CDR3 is CASGQGDSPLHF. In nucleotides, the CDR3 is TGTGCCAGCGGACAGGGGGATTCACCCCTCCACTTT.

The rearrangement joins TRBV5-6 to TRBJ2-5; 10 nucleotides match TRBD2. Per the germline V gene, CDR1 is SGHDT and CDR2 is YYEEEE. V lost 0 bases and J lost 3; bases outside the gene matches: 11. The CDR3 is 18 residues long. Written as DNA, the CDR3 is TGTGCCAGCAGCTTGGATTCGGCGGGACTAGCGAGAGAAGAGACCCAGTACTTC. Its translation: CASSLDSAGLAREETQYF.

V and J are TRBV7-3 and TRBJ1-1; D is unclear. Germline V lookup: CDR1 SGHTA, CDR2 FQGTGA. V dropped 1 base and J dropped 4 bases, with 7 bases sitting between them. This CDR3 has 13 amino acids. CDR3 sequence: CASSLNTFTEAFF. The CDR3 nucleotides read TGTGCCAGCAGCTTAAACACCTTCACTGAAGCTTTCTTT.

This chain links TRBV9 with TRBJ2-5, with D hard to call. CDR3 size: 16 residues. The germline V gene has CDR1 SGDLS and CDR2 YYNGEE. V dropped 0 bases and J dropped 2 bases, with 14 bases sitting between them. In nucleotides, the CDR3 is TGTGCCAGCAGCGTAGCCCCTGAGCTCGGGCAAGAGACCCAGTACTTC. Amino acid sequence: CASSVAPELGQETQYF.

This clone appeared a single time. The CDR3 loop reads CASSQGGTSVFGSYNEQFF. The CDR3 coding sequence is TGTGCCAGCAGCCAAGGGGGGACTAGCGTCTTTGGCTCCTACAATGAGCAGTTCTTC. This sequence joins TRBV27 and TRBJ2-1; 10 nucleotides line up with TRBD2. V was pared by 6 bases and J by 0 bases, with 14 bases of the junction left unmatched. Germline V gene sequence: CDR1 MNHEY, CDR2 SMNVEV (reference sequence). The CDR3 is made up of 19 amino acids.

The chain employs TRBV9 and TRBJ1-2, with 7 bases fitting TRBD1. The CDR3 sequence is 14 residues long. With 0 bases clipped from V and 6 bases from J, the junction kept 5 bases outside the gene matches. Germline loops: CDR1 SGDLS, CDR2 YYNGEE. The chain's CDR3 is CASSVVWQGDGYTF. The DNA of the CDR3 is TGTGCCAGCAGCGTAGTTTGGCAGGGGGATGGCTACACCTTC.